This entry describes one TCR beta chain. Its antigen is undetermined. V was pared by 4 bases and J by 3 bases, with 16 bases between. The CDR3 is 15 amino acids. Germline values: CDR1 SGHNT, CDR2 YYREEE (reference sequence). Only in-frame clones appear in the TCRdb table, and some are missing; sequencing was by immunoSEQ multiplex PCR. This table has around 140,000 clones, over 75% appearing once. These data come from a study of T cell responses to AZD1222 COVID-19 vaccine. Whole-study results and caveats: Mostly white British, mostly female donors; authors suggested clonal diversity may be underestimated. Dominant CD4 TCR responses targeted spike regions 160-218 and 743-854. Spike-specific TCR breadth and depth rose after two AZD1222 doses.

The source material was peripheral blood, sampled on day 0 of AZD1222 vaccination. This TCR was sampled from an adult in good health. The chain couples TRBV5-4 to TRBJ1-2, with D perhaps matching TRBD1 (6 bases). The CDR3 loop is CASSKQGTLYYGYTF. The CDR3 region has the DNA TGTGCCAGCAGCAAACAGGGAACCCTTTACTATGGCTACACCTTC.